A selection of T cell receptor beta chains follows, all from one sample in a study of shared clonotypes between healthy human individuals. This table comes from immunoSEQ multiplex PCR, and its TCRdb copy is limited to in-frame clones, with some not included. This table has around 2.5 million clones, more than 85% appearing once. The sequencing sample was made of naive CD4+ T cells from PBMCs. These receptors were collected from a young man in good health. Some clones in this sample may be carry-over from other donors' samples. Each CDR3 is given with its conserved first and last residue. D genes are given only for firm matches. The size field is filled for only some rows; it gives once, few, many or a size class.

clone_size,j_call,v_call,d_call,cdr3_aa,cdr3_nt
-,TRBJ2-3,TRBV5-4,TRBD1,CASSLTRTGSDTQYF,TGTGCCAGCAGCTTGACAAGGACAGGGTCAGATACGCAGTATTTT
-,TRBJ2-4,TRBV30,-,CAYQLGGRGAKNIQYF,TGTGCCTACCAGCTCGGGGGCAGGGGAGCCAAAAACATTCAGTACTTC
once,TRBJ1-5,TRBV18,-,CASSLFWTDDNQPQHF,TGTGCCAGCTCACTTTTCTGGACGGACGACAATCAGCCCCAGCATTTT
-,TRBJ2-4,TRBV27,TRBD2,CASSAGTSFKQDIQYF,TGTGCCAGCAGTGCCGGGACTAGCTTTAAGCAAGACATTCAGTACTTC
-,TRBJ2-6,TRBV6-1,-,CASSESVGAGVVSGANVLTF,TGTGCCAGCAGTGAATCTGTTGGGGCAGGGGTCGTCTCTGGGGCCAACGTCCTGACTTTC
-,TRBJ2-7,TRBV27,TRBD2,CASSPSGRSYEQYF,TGTGCCAGCAGTCCAAGCGGGAGGTCCTACGAGCAGTACTTC
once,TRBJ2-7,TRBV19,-,CASSGRLEINEQYF,TGTGCCAGTAGTGGGAGACTAGAAATTAACGAGCAGTACTTC
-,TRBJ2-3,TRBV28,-,CASRTTPVDTQYF,TGTGCCAGCAGGACCACACCCGTAGATACGCAGTATTTT
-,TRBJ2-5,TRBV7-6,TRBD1,CASSLVGGQGQETQYF,TGTGCCAGCAGCTTAGTAGGGGGACAGGGGCAAGAGACCCAGTACTTC
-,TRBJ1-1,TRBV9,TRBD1,CASSGRGTAEAFF,TGTGCCAGCAGCGGGCGGGGGACAGCTGAAGCTTTCTTT
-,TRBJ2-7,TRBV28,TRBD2,CASSGSKAGRSYEQYF,TGTGCCAGCAGTGGGTCGAAAGCGGGAAGGTCCTACGAGCAGTACTTC
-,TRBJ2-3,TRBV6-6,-,CASSYVDTQYF,TGTGCCAGCAGTTACGTAGATACGCAGTATTTT
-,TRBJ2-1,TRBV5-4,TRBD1,CASSRQGVSYNEQFF,TGTGCCAGCAGCAGACAGGGGGTCTCCTACAATGAGCAGTTCTTC
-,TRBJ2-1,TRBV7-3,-,CASSLTGTGTGSGQFF,TGTGCCAGCAGCTTAACGGGTACGGGGACCGGATCAGGACAGTTCTTC
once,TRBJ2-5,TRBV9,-,CASSVGVLRHQETQYF,TGTGCCAGCAGCGTAGGGGTGTTACGCCACCAAGAGACCCAGTACTTC
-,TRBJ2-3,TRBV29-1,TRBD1,CSVELGQGRGDTQYF,TGCAGCGTTGAATTGGGACAGGGTAGAGGGGATACGCAGTATTTT
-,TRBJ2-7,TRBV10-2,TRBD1,CASRDRVYRYEQYF,TGCGCCAGCAGAGACAGGGTTTATCGCTACGAGCAGTACTTC
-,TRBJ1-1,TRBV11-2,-,CASSRSTGMNTEAFF,TGTGCCAGCAGCCGATCGACAGGAATGAACACTGAAGCTTTCTTT
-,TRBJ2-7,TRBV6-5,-,CASSLPGINEQYF,TGTGCCAGCAGTTTACCAGGAATCAACGAGCAGTACTTC
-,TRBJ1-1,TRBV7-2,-,CASSLVERVGAFF,TGTGCCAGCAGCTTAGTGGAAAGGGTTGGAGCTTTCTTT
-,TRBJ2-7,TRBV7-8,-,CASSSRGNSYEQYF,TGTGCCAGCAGCTCCCGGGGGAATAGCTACGAGCAGTACTTC
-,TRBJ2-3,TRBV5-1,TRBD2,CASSTSGGNSDTQYF,TGCGCCAGCTCGACCTCGGGGGGGAACAGCGATACGCAGTATTTT
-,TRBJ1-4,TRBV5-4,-,CASSLIAGGVDEKLFF,TGTGCCAGCAGCTTGATCGCGGGGGGAGTCGATGAAAAACTGTTTTTT